The subject of this entry is one T cell receptor beta chain. The antigen it binds to is not known. No base qualities exist here, and no much larger clone lies one base off it. For TCR beta sequencing, blood samples came from the related transplant donors. Using Nuclei Lysis Solution, genomic DNA was extracted from unfractionated peripheral blood mononuclear cells that were either fresh or cryopreserved. Compared with germline, V lacks 2 bases and J lacks 7 bases; bases without a gene match: 9. Looking up the germline V gene yields CDR1 SGHTA and CDR2 FQGNSA. From its cysteine to its phenylalanine, the CDR3 spans 15 amino acids. Kept here is only the CDR3 DNA, which spans 45 bases and is read in frame from base 1. This entry is derived from a study of T cell clonotyping in hematopoietic cell transplantation (dated by TCRdb to the early 2020s). About the investigation overall: The study collected 135 blood samples from some 33 consecutive transplant recipients and their related donors. Patients were recruited between late 2015 and January 2017 and followed until late 2020 or death.

The immunoSEQ assay, a bias-controlled multiplex PCR with V- and J-specific primers, was used to amplify TCR beta CDR3 regions from genomic DNA. In a second PCR step, a proprietary barcode and Illumina adapter sequences were attached to the CDR3 amplicons. An Illumina MiSeq instrument was used to sequence the CDR3 libraries. The published analysis was carried out like this. Export and quality control were done with immunoSEQ Analyzer 3.0, while downstream analyses used R Bioconductor and Immunarch. Repertoire metrics were calculated using only productive rearrangements within the normalized downsampled data set. Pathologically expanded clonotypes were defined as those larger than 5 templates in the normalized cohort. Repertoire diversity was measured with the Inverse Simpson Index. The non-normalized data set was used for CMV-specificity analyses so that all clonotypes could be captured. TCRdb took over this immuneACCESS table, retaining in-frame rearrangements with V and J assigned. Such tables are incomplete; in checked studies, under half of the missing clones stem from an unresolved V gene, and the remainder is unexplained. V and J calls and clone size are those listed in that table; D and trimming were worked out from the DNA. This sample comprises approximately 42,000 clones, 95% of them detected only once. Of the sample, roughly 0.91% falls within the top ten clones.

General findings and caveats noted by the study authors: Recipient repertoires showed only a small fraction of overlap with donor repertoires, and over 97% appeared de novo at the given depth. After transplant, TCR diversity in recipients dropped, and pathologically expanded clonotypes climbed progressively between day 30 and day 180. Donor and pretransplant recipient Inverse Simpson Index values predicted broader posttransplant TCR repertoire diversity. Sample size was limited, and cells were not sorted, so CD4 and CD8 repertoire contributions could not be separated.

Sequencing was done on a sample of peripheral blood mononuclear cells. This TCR derives from a man aged 30 to 39 in good health. Some clones in this sample may be carry-over from other donors' samples. The chain is made from TRBV7-2 and TRBJ1-2; 8 bases in the junction line up with TRBD1. The bases are TGTGCCAGCAGCTTACATCTCCAGGGGGCGGGTGGCTACACCTTC. Translated, it gives CASSLHLQGAGGYTF.